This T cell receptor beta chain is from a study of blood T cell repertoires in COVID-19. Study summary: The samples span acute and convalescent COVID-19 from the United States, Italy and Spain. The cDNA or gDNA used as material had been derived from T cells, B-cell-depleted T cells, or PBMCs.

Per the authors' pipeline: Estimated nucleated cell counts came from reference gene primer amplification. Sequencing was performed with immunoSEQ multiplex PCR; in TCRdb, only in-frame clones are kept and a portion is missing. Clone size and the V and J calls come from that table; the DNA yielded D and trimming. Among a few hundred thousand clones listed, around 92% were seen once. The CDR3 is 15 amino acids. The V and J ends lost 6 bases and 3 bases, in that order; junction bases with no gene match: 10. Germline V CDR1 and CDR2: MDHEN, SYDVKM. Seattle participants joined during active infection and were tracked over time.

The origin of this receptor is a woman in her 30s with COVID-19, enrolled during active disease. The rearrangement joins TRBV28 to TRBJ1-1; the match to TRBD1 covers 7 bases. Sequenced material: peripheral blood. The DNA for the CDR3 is TGTGCCAGCAGCAGTTCTGGCAGGGGGTACACTGAAGCTTTCTTT. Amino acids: CASSSSGRGYTEAFF.